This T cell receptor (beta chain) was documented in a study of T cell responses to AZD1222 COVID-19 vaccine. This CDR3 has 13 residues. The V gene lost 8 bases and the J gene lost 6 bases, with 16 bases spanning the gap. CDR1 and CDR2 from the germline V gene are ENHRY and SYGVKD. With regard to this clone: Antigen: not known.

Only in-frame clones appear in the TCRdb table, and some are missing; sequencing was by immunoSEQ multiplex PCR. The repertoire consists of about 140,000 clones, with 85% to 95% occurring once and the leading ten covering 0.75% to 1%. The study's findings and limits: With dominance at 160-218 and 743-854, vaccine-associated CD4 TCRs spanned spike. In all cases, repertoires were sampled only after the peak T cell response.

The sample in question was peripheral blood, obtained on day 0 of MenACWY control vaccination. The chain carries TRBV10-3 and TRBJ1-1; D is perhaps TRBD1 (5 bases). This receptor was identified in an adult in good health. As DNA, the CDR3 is TGTGCCATCCGGTTAGGACAAATCGCTGAAGCTTTCTTT. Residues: CAIRLGQIAEAFF.